A single sample gave rise to the 27 T cell receptor beta chains below, sequenced in a study of CD8 T cells in Susac syndrome. Random-hexamer reverse transcription was applied to about 0.45 to 1 ug RNA. In TCRdb, the immunoSEQ multiplex PCR reads were re-called with MiXCR into one record per CDR3 protein. The sample holds about 430,000 distinct CDR3 sequences, more than 70% seen once. Material for sequencing was CD8+ T cells from PBMCs. The source is a human donor with multiple sclerosis.

The J gene is TRBJ1-1, the V gene TRBV14; D might be TRBD1 (6 bases). Germline CDR1 and CDR2: SGHDN and FVKESK. Trimming took 2 bases from V and 3 from J, leaving 7 bases between them. The CDR3 covers 13 residues. The CDR3 here is CASSQRTDTEAFF. The CDR3 nucleotides read TGTGCCAGCAGCCAACGGACAGACACTGAAGCTTTCTTT.

The chain couples TRBV12-3 or TRBV12-4 to TRBJ2-7; 10 bases agree with TRBD1. The CDR3 runs 13 residues. After removal of 8 bases from V and 3 bases from J, the junction contained 4 bases not matched to a gene. The CDR3 spells CASSGQGFYEQYF. In DNA, the CDR3 is TGTGCCAGCTCGGGACAGGGGTTCTACGAGCAGTACTTC.

J is TRBJ2-7 and V is TRBV7-8; D is ambiguous. The V end lost 5 bases, the J end lost 2 bases, and 7 bases lay between the germline ends. The length of the CDR3 is 12 residues. Germline CDR1 and CDR2: SGHVS and FQNEAQ. The CDR3 sequence: CASSTVPYEQYF. CDR3 sequence (DNA): TGTGCCAGCAGCACAGTTCCCTACGAGCAGTACTTC.

The table lists this clonotype with a few counts. The V call is TRBV24-1, the J call TRBJ1-5; a weak D match, TRBD1 (6 bases). Per germline, CDR1 KGHDR and CDR2 SFDVKD. The ends were cut back, 7 bases at V and 6 bases at J, with 9 bases in the middle. There are 12 residues in the CDR3. The CDR3 DNA reads TGTGCCACCAGCAGGGGTTGTCAGCCCCAGCATTTT. It yields the protein CATSRGCQPQHF.

This clonotype showed up just a few times. The chain couples TRBV6-1 to TRBJ2-7, with 7 bases aligning to TRBD2. The junction had 2 bases not matched to a gene; V was cut back by 5 bases and J by 1 base. The CDR3 has 13 residues. Germline loops: CDR1 MNHNS, CDR2 SASEGT. DNA of the CDR3: TGTGCCAGCAGTTGGGGGGGGTCCTACGAGCAGTACTTC. This sequence encodes CASSWGGSYEQYF.

V and J are TRBV27 and TRBJ2-2; the match to TRBD2 covers 8 bases. The CDR3 loop spans 14 amino acids. Germline CDR1 and CDR2: MNHEY and SMNVEV (reference sequence). The J segment lost 5 bases and the V segment lost 3 bases, leaving 2 bases of the junction unmatched. CDR3 sequence: CASSFGRDTGELFF. CDR3 DNA: TGTGCCAGCAGTTTCGGGAGGGATACCGGGGAGCTGTTTTTT.

The chain carries TRBV4-1 and TRBJ2-7; D is unresolved. Trimming stripped 0 bases from V and 5 bases from J, with 2 bases between. The CDR3 runs to 11 residues. Germline CDR1 MGHRA, CDR2 YSYEKL. The CDR3: CASSQDHEQYF. In nucleotides, the CDR3 is TGCGCCAGCAGCCAAGATCACGAGCAGTACTTC.

This clonotype was observed a handful of times. J is TRBJ1-2 and V is TRBV20-1, with D unresolved. V lost 4 bases and J lost 5, with 2 bases in between. The CDR3 is made up of 9 amino acids. The V gene's germline CDR1 is DFQATT and CDR2 SNEGSKA (reference sequence). CDR3 nucleotides: TGCAGTGCTATTTATGGCTACACCTTC. This codes for CSAIYGYTF.

The chain carries TRBV29-1 and TRBJ2-5, with D possibly matching TRBD2 (5 bases). This CDR3 has 12 amino acids. Trimming took off 5 bases at V and 4 bases at J, with 11 bases between the two ends. Germline V CDR1 and CDR2: SQVTM, ANQGSEA. CDR3 sequence (DNA): TGCAGCGTTAAAAGCGGACCAGAGACCCAGTACTTC. It codes for CSVKSGPETQYF.

This clonotype was observed once. The chain joins TRBV29-1 to TRBJ2-7; D gene ambiguous. Germline loops: CDR1 SQVTM, CDR2 ANQGSEA. Trimming took 5 bases from V and 3 from J, leaving 14 bases between them. CDR3 length: 13 residues. Here the CDR3 reads CSVKRSESYEQYF. CDR3 DNA sequence: TGCAGCGTTAAAAGGTCAGAGAGCTACGAGCAGTACTTC.

Remarks on this clonotype: Its ends do not fully match the called genes, so a read error is possible. The V gene is TRBV2, the J gene TRBJ1-2, with a tentative D call TRBD1 (6 bases). This CDR3 has 14 residues. Germline V lookup: CDR1 SNHLY, CDR2 FYNNEI. CDR3 sequence (DNA): TGTGCCAGCAGAGAAGGACAGCTGGACTATGGCTACACCTTC. Protein product: CASREGQLDYGYTF.

CDR3: CASGGGPYGYTF. The CDR3 DNA follows: TGTGCCAGCGGGGGGGGACCTTATGGCTACACCTTC. The chain recombines TRBV27 with TRBJ1-2; D possibly corresponds to TRBD1 (5 bases). The CDR3 is made up of 12 amino acids. The germline CDR1 and CDR2 sequences are MNHEY and SMNVEV (reference sequence). Deletions cut 8 bases from V and 5 bases from J, with 12 bases between.

The V and J genes are TRBV19 and TRBJ2-7; 8 bases fit TRBD1. Germline CDR1 and CDR2: LNHDA and SQIVND (reference sequence). With 3 bases clipped from V and 4 bases from J, the junction kept 5 bases outside the gene matches. The CDR3 totals 14 residues. The CDR3 sequence: CASSIWTGPYEQYF. DNA of the CDR3: TGTGCCAGTAGTATCTGGACAGGGCCATACGAGCAGTACTTC.

This chain uses TRBV7-9 with TRBJ1-2, with no clear D. Trimming cost V 1 base and J 2 bases, with 14 bases left between them. Germline loops: CDR1 SEHNR, CDR2 FQNEAQ (reference sequence). The CDR3 extends over 16 amino acids. The CDR3 sequence is CASSLVWVTRNYGYTF. In DNA, the CDR3 is TGTGCCAGCAGCTTAGTATGGGTCACCCGAAACTATGGCTACACCTTC.

The chain is built from TRBV27 and TRBJ2-7; the match to TRBD2 covers 9 bases. Per the germline V gene, CDR1 is MNHEY and CDR2 is SMNVEV (reference sequence). This CDR3 has 14 residues. V gave up 3 bases and J gave up 4 bases; unmatched junction bases: 4. The CDR3 protein is CASSLRLAGYEQYF. In nucleotides, the CDR3 is TGTGCCAGCAGTTTGCGGCTAGCGGGGTACGAGCAGTACTTC.

Notes on this clonotype: One end of the junction fails to match germline, which may point to a read error. The chain employs TRBV27 and TRBJ2-7; 7 positions agree with TRBD1. Looked up from germline, CDR1 is MNHEY and CDR2 is SMNVEV (reference sequence). The CDR3 consists of 15 residues. CDR3 residues: CANSSYRGFGNEQYF. The CDR3 region has the DNA TGTGCCAACAGTTCATACAGGGGATTCGGCAACGAGCAGTACTTC.

This chain uses TRBV30 with TRBJ2-7; D not resolved. Trimming removed 2 bases at V and 3 bases at J, with 8 bases between. The germline V gene has CDR1 GTSNPN and CDR2 SVGIG (reference sequence). CDR3 length equals 12 residues. The CDR3 is CAWSSSHYEQYF. CDR3 sequence (DNA): TGTGCCTGGAGTAGCAGTCACTACGAGCAGTACTTC.

V usage is TRBV20-1 and J usage is TRBJ2-1; D gene ambiguous. The germline CDR1 and CDR2 sequences are DFQATT and SNEGSKA (reference sequence). This CDR3 comprises 10 residues. The V end lost 5 bases, the J end lost 9 bases, and 8 bases lay between the germline ends. Written as DNA, the CDR3 is TGCAGTGCTCCCCGGCCTGAGCAGTTCTTC. Translation gives CSAPRPEQFF.

This clonotype has only one observation. J is TRBJ2-7 and V is TRBV5-1; D perhaps matches TRBD2 (7 bases). Germline V gene data show CDR1 as SGHRS and CDR2 as YFSETQ. The CDR3 spans 15 residues. V lost 0 bases and J 5 bases, leaving 15 bases between the germline ends. The CDR3 loop reads CASSLDRGAVDEQYF. The CDR3 DNA reads TGCGCCAGCAGCTTGGATCGGGGGGCGGTCGACGAGCAGTACTTC.

The chain employs TRBV19 and TRBJ1-2, with 9 bases lining up with TRBD1. The V and J ends lost 11 bases and 2 bases, in that order; junction bases with no gene match: 9. Germline loops: CDR1 LNHDA, CDR2 SQIVND (reference sequence). This CDR3 spans 14 amino acids. CDR3 in amino acids: CAGRGQGNNYGYTF. The CDR3 bases are TGTGCCGGGAGAGGACAGGGGAACAACTATGGCTACACCTTC.

This chain joins TRBV3-1 and TRBJ2-5; D is unclear. The V gene's germline CDR1 is LGHDT and CDR2 YNNKEL (reference sequence). The CDR3 extends over 12 amino acids. The V end was cut by 6 bases, the J end by 3 bases, with 8 bases between. In DNA form, the CDR3 reads TGTGCCAGCAGTCTTCGAAAAGAGACCCAGTACTTC. Translating it yields CASSLRKETQYF.

This chain links TRBV28 with TRBJ1-2, with D perhaps TRBD1 (5 bases). Germline V gives CDR1 MDHEN, CDR2 SYDVKM. The CDR3 is 14 residues long. V lost 2 bases to trimming and J lost 5 bases, with 12 bases between them. The CDR3 DNA sequence: TGTGCCAGCAGTTTAGGAGGGGTCGTTTATGGCTACACCTTC. Amino acid sequence: CASSLGGVVYGYTF.

The rearrangement uses TRBV10-3 and TRBJ2-5, with D perhaps TRBD1 (6 bases). CDR3 size: 15 residues. In germline, CDR1 is ENHRY, CDR2 SYGVKD. The V end lost 2 bases, the J end lost 5 bases, and 15 bases lay between the germline ends. This CDR3 is CAISELAGASETQYF. The CDR3 DNA sequence: TGTGCCATCAGTGAGCTGGCAGGGGCGAGTGAGACCCAGTACTTC.

The DNA of the CDR3 is TGCGCCAGCAGCCAAGATGGTGGGACAGGGAGTTACGAAAAACTGTTTTTT. It yields the protein CASSQDGGTGSYEKLFF. J is TRBJ1-4 and V is TRBV4-1; TRBD1 agrees at 9 bases. The J segment lost 8 bases and the V segment lost 0 bases, leaving 10 bases of the junction unmatched. The CDR3 has 17 amino acids. The germline V gene encodes CDR1 MGHRA and CDR2 YSYEKL.

The rearrangement uses TRBV11-2 and TRBJ2-1; 8 bases match TRBD2. The V gene's germline CDR1 is SGHAT and CDR2 FQNNGV. The CDR3 is made up of 15 amino acids. The trim removed 7 bases at V and 2 bases at J, leaving 7 bases unmatched. CDR3 bases: TGTGCCAGCATTCCTTGGACTAGCCCCTACAATGAGCAGTTCTTC. Translating it yields CASIPWTSPYNEQFF.

This clonotype has just a few counts. The J gene is TRBJ2-1, the V gene TRBV18, with no clear D. Trimming shortened V by 3 bases and J by 9 bases, and 9 bases separated the two germline ends. The CDR3 runs to 12 residues. Germline loops: CDR1 KGHSH, CDR2 LQKENI. CDR3 residues: CASSPLPGEQFF. CDR3 sequence (DNA): TGTGCCAGCTCACCTCTACCCGGTGAGCAGTTCTTC.

The chain has TRBV19 and TRBJ1-5, with D uncertain. Trimming took off 1 base at V and 0 bases at J, with 13 bases between the two ends. The CDR3 sequence is 17 residues long. The germline V gene encodes CDR1 LNHDA and CDR2 SQIVND (reference sequence). CDR3 in DNA: TGTGCCAGTAGTATAGTATCACCGGACTATAGCAATCAGCCCCAGCATTTT. Translating gives CASSIVSPDYSNQPQHF. Filled out from reference TRBV19 and TRBJ1-5, the complete variable domain reads DGGITQSPKYLFRKEGQNVTLSCEQNLNHDAMYWYRQDPGQGLRLIYYSQIVNDFQKGDIAEGYSVSREKKESFPLTVTSAQKNPTAFYLCASSIVSPDYSNQPQHFGDGTRLSIL.